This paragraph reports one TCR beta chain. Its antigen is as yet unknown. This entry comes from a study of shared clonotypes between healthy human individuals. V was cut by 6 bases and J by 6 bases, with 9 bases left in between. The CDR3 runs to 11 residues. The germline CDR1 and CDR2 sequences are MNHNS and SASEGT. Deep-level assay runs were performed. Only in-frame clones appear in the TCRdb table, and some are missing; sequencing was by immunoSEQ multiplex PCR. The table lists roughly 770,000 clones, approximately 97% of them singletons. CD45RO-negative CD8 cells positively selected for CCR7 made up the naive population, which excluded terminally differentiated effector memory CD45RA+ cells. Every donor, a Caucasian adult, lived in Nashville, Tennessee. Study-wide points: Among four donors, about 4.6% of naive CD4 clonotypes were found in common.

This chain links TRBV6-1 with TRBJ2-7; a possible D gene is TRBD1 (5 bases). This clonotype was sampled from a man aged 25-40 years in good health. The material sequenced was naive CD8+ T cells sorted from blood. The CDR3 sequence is CASSSDSEQYF. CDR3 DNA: TGTGCCAGCAGCTCCGACAGCGAGCAGTACTTC.